The clone carrying this T cell receptor (beta chain) was observed a few times. Its cognate antigen is unknown. Both 60 Vbeta primers and 13 Jbeta primers went into the PCR. Generated by immunoSEQ multiplex PCR, the TCRdb table keeps only in-frame clones and is missing some. Of about 160,000 clones listed, 81% are singletons. This sample was included in a study of cytomegalovirus exposure and HLA in healthy donors. Study-wide findings and caveats: Analysis was performed later, and it showed HLA-associated TCR beta chains to be more clonally expanded than equally common others. According to an earlier analysis, most TCR beta V segments yielded productive rearrangements about 90% or about 30% of the time.

This TCR came from a woman in her forties or fifties in good health and CMV-seronegative. The sequenced sample consisted of PBMCs.

The CDR3 DNA reads TGTGCCAGCAGCTTACTCAATGAGCAGTTCTTC. Protein: CASSLLNEQFF. This chain links TRBV7-9 with TRBJ2-1; D gene unclear. The CDR3 runs to 11 residues. V dropped 2 bases and J dropped 6 bases, with 2 bases sitting between them. Germline assignment: CDR1 SEHNR and CDR2 FQNEAQ (reference sequence).